The clone carrying this T cell receptor beta chain occurred a few times. Antigen unknown. The CDR3 length is 15 residues. The V end was cut by 7 bases, the J end by 8 bases, with 21 bases between. Germline CDR1 reads MNHEY; CDR2 reads SMNVEV (reference sequence). A second PCR of about 6 to 12 cycles used a sample-barcoded 5' primer and a J-beta primer mix. TCRdb reanalysed the 5' RACE reads using MiXCR and keeps one entry per CDR3 protein. In the table there are 550,000 to 750,000 distinct CDR3 sequences, around 21% of which are singletons. Healthy Caucasians from Russia aged roughly 6 to 95 served as donors. The data belong to a study of blood T cells in healthy people across ages. Overall study results and limits: Long-lived and aged donors differed, with more naive CD4+ cells and higher diversity in the long-lived. A strong correlation was seen between TCR beta diversity and naive T cell percentage. Possibly confounding the expanded clonotype changes was the fact that donor CMV status was unknown.

The chain carries TRBV27 and TRBJ2-1; D is perhaps TRBD2 (5 bases). The sequence was collected from a man between 70 and 80 years old in good health. Sequencing was performed on blood. CDR3 loop: CASKGRASPSDEQFF. The CDR3 DNA sequence: TGTGCCAGCAAGGGCCGGGCTAGCCCATCAGATGAGCAGTTCTTC.